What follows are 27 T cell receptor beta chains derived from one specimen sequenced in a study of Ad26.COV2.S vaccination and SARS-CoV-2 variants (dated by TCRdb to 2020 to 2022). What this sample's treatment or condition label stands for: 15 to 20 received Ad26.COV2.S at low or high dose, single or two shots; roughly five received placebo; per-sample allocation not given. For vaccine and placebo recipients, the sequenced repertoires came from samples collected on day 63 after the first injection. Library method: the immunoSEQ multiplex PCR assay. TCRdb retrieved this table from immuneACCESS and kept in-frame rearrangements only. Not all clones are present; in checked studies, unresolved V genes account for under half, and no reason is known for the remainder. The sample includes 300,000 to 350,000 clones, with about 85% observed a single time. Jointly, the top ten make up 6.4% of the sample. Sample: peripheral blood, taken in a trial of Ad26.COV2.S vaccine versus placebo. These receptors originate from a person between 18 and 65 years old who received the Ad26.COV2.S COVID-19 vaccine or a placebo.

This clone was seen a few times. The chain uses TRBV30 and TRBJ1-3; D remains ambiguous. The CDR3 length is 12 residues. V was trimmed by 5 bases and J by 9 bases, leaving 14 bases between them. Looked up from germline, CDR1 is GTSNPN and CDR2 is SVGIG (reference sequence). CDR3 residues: CAWDFSQSTIYF. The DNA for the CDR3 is TGTGCCTGGGACTTTTCCCAAAGCACCATATATTTT.

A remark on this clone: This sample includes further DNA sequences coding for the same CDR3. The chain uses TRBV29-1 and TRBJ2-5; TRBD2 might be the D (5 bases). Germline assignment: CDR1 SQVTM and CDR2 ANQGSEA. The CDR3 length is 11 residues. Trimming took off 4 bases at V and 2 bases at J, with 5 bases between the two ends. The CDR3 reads CSVGGQETQYF. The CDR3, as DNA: TGCAGCGTTGGCGGGCAAGAGACCCAGTACTTC.

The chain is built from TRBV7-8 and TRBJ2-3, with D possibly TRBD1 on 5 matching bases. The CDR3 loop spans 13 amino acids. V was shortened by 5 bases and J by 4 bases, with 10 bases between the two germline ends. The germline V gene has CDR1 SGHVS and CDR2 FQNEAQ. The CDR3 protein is CASSAPRADTQYF. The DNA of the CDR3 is TGTGCCAGCAGCGCCCCCAGGGCAGATACGCAGTATTTT.

CDR3 DNA sequence: TGTGCCAGCAGAAACCTCCCCGGGGACAGCGCGGCTGAAGCTTTCTTT. Protein sequence: CASRNLPGDSAAEAFF. The chain recombines TRBV7-2 with TRBJ1-1; 7 bases align to TRBD1. From germline, CDR1 is SGHTA and CDR2 FQGNSA. The junction had 16 bases not matched to a gene; V was cut back by 6 bases and J by 6 bases. CDR3 length: 16 residues.

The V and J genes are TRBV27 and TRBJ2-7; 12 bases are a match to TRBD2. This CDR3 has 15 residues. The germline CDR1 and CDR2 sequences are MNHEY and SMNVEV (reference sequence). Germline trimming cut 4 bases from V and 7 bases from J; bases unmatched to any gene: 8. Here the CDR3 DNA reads TGTGCCAGCAGTTCGATGACTAGCGGGAGTACGGAGCAGTACTTC. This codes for CASSSMTSGSTEQYF.

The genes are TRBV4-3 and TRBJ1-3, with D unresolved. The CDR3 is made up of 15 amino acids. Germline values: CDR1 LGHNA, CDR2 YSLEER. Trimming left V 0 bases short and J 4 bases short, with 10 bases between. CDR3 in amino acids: CASSQETGLGNTIYF. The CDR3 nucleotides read TGCGCCAGCAGCCAAGAAACGGGGTTGGGAAACACCATATATTTT.

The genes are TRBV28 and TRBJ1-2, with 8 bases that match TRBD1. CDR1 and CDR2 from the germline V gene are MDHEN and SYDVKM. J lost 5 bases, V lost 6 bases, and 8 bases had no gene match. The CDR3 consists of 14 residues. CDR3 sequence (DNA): TGTGCCAGCAGATCGTCAGGGGGCGCGTATGGCTACACCTTC. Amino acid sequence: CASRSSGGAYGYTF.

The CDR3 loop reads CASSLGPTRGNQPQHF. CDR3 bases: TGTGCCAGCAGCTTGGGACCGACGCGGGGCAATCAGCCCCAGCATTTT. The rearrangement uses TRBV5-5 and TRBJ1-5; no firm D call. Germline CDR1 reads SGHKS; CDR2 reads YYEKEE (reference sequence). Trimming cost V 0 bases and J 2 bases, with 12 bases left between them. CDR3 length: 16 amino acids.

For the CDR3, the DNA is TGTGCCAGCTCACACTACACAGGGTTAAGGGACTCTGGGGCCAACGTCCTGACTTTC. Translating it yields CASSHYTGLRDSGANVLTF. The rearrangement uses TRBV18 and TRBJ2-6; weak D call: TRBD1 (6 bases). V lost 4 bases and J lost 0, with 19 bases in between. Germline CDR1 reads KGHSH; CDR2 reads LQKENI. The CDR3 is 19 residues long. Drawing the rest from reference TRBV18 and TRBJ2-6, the complete variable domain is NAGVMQNPRHLVRRRGQEARLRCSPMKGHSHVYWYRQLPEEGLKFMVYLQKENIIDESGMPKERFSAEFPKEGPSILRIQQVVRGDSAAYFCASSHYTGLRDSGANVLTFGAGSRLTVL.

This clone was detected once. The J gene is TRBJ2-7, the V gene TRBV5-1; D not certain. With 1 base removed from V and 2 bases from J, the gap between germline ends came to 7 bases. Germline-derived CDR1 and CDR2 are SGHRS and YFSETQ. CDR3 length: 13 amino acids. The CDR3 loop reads CASSLRSTYEQYF. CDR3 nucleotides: TGCGCCAGCAGCTTGCGGTCTACCTACGAGCAGTACTTC.

CDR3 loop: CASSLGASRAGANVLTF. CDR3 bases: TGTGCCAGCAGCTTAGGGGCCTCCCGGGCAGGGGCCAACGTCCTGACTTTC. The V call is TRBV7-9, the J call TRBJ2-6; D gene ambiguous. Trimming cost V 1 base and J 4 bases, with 14 bases left between them. The CDR3 has 17 amino acids. The germline V gene encodes CDR1 SEHNR and CDR2 FQNEAQ (reference sequence).

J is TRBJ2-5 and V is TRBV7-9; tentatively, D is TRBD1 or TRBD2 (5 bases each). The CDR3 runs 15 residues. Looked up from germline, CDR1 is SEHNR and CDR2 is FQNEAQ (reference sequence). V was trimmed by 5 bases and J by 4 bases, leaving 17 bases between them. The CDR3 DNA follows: TGTGCCAGCAGCCAACGAGAGGGGCTGACAGAGACCCAGTACTTC. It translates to CASSQREGLTETQYF.

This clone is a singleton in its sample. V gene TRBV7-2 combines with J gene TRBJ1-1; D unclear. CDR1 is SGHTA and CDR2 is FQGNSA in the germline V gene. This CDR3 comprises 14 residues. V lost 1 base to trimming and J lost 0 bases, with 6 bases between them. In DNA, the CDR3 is TGTGCCAGCAGCTTAGGGACGGTGAACACTGAAGCTTTCTTT. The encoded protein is CASSLGTVNTEAFF.

The CDR3 DNA reads as TGTGCCAGCCGACTCCGGGGAGCAGATACGCAGTATTTT. Its protein product is CASRLRGADTQYF. The rearrangement links TRBV27 to TRBJ2-3, with D possibly TRBD2 on 5 matching bases. The CDR3 runs 13 residues. Germline V CDR1 and CDR2: MNHEY, SMNVEV (reference sequence). Trimming left V 8 bases short and J 4 bases short, with 13 bases between.

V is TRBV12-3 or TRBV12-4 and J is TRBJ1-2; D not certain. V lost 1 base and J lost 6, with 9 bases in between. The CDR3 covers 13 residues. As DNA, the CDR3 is TGTGCCAGCAGTTTAGACGCAAGGGATGGCTACACCTTC. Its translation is CASSLDARDGYTF.

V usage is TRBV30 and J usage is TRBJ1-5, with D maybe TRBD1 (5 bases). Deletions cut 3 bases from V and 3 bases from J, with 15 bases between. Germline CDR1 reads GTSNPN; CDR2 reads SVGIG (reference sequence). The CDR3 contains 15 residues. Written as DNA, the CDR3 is TGTGCCTGGAGCCAGGGAGTTAGCGCCAATCAGCCCCAGCATTTT. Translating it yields CAWSQGVSANQPQHF.

CDR3 protein: CSVALDIITDTQYF. In nucleotides, the CDR3 is TGCAGCGTTGCGCTGGACATTATCACAGATACGCAGTATTTT. This chain joins TRBV29-1 and TRBJ2-3; perhaps TRBD1 as D (5 bases). Trimming cost V 4 bases and J 2 bases, with 13 bases left between them. The CDR3 covers 14 residues. Germline V gene data show CDR1 as SQVTM and CDR2 as ANQGSEA.

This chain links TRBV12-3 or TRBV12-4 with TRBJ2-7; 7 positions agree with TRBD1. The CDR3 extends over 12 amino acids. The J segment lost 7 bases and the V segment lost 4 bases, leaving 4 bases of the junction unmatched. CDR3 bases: TGTGCCAGCAGTTCCACAGGGGTGGAGCAGTACTTC. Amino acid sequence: CASSSTGVEQYF.

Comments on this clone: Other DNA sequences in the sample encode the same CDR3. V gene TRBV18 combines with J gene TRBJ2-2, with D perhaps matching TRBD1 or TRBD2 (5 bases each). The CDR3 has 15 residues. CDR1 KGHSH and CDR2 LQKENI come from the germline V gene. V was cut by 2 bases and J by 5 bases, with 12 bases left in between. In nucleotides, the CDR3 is TGTGCCAGCTCACCAGGGGGTCGAAGTACCGGGGAGCTGTTTTTT. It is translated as CASSPGGRSTGELFF. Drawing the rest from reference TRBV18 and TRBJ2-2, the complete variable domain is NAGVMQNPRHLVRRRGQEARLRCSPMKGHSHVYWYRQLPEEGLKFMVYLQKENIIDESGMPKERFSAEFPKEGPSILRIQQVVRGDSAAYFCASSPGGRSTGELFFGEGSRLTVL.

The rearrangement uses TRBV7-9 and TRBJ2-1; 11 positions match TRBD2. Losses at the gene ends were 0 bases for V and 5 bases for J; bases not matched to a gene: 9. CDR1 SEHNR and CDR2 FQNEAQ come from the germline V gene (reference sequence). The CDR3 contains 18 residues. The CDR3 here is CASSLAPGTSGLNNEQFF. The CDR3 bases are TGTGCCAGCAGCTTAGCCCCAGGGACTAGCGGTCTAAACAATGAGCAGTTCTTC. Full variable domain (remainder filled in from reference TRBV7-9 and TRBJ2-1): DTGVSQNPRHKITKRGQNVTFRCDPISEHNRLYWYRQTLGQGPEFLTYFQNEAQLEKSRLLSDRFSAERPKGSFSTLEIQRTEQGDSAMYLCASSLAPGTSGLNNEQFFGPGTRLTVL.

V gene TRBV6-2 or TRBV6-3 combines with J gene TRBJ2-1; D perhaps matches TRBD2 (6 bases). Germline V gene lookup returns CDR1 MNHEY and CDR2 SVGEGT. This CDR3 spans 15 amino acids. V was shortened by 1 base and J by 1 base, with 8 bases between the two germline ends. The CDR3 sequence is CASSYLSGSYNEQFF. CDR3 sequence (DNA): TGTGCCAGCAGTTACTTAAGCGGGTCCTACAATGAGCAGTTCTTC.

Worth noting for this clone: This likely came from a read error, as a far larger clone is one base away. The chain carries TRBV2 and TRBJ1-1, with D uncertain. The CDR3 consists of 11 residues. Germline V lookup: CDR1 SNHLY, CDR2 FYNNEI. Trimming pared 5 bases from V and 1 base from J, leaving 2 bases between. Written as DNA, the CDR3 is TGTGCCAGCAGTTCGAACACTGAAGCTTTCTTT. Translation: CASSSNTEAFF.

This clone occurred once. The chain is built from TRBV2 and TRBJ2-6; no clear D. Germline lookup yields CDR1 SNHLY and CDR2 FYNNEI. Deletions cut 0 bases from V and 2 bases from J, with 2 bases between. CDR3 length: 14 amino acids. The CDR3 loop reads CASSEATGANVLTF. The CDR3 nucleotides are TGTGCCAGCAGTGAAGCGACTGGGGCCAACGTCCTGACTTTC.

In nucleotides, the CDR3 is TGTGCCAGCAGCTTATTTACAAGCACAGATACGCAGTATTTT. Residues: CASSLFTSTDTQYF. This chain uses TRBV5-4 with TRBJ2-3; D is unclear. Germline-derived CDR1 and CDR2 are SGHNT and YYREEE (reference sequence). V was shortened by 2 bases and J by 0 bases, with 7 bases between the two germline ends. This CDR3 is built from 14 residues.

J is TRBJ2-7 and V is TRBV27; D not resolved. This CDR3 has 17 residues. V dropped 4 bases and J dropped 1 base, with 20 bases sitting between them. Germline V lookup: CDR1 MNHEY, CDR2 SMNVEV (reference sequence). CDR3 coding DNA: TGTGCCAGCAGTTCCAGAGCGTCGGCAGATTCTTCCTACGAGCAGTACTTC. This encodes CASSSRASADSSYEQYF.

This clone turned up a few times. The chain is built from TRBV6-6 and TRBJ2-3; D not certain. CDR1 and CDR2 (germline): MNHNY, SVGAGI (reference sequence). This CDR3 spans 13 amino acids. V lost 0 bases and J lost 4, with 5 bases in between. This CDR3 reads CASSYSVPDTQYF. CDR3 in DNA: TGTGCCAGCAGTTACTCGGTCCCAGATACGCAGTATTTT.

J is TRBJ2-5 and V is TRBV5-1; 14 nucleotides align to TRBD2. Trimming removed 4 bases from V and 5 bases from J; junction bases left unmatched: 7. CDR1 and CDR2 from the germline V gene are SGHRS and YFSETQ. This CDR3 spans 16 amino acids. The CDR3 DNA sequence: TGCGCCAGCAGCCCGACGACTAGCGGGAGGGGTGAGACCCAGTACTTC. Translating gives CASSPTTSGRGETQYF.